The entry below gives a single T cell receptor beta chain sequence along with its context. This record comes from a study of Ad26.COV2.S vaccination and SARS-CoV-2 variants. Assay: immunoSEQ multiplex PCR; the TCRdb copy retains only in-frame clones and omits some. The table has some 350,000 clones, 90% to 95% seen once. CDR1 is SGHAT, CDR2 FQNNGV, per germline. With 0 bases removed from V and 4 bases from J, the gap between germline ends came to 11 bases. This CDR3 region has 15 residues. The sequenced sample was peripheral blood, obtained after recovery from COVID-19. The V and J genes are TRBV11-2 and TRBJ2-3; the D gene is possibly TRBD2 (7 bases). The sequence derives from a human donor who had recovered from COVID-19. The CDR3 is CASSLEGGDSDTQYF. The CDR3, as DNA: TGTGCCAGCAGCTTAGAAGGGGGGGACTCAGATACGCAGTATTTT.